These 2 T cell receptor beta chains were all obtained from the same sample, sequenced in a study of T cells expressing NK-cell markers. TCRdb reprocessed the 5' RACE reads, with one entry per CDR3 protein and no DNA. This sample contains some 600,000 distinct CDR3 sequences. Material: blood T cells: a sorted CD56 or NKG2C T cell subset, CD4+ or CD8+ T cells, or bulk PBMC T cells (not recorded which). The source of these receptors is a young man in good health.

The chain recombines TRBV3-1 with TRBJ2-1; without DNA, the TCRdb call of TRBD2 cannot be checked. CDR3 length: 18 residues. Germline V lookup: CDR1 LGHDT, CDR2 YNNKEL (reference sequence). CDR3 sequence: CASSQHNRGRALYNEQFF.

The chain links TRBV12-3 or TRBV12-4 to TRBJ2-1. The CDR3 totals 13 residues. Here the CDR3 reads CASSGEGINEQFF.